The subject of this entry is one T cell receptor (beta chain). Germline assignment: CDR1 ENHRY and CDR2 SYGVKD. The CDR3 extends over 13 amino acids. Trimming shortened V by 6 bases and J by 2 bases, and 10 bases separated the two germline ends. This table comes from immunoSEQ multiplex PCR, and its TCRdb copy is limited to in-frame clones, with some not included. The sample contains around 330,000 clones, around nine tenths of which appear only once. This record belongs to a study of blood T cell repertoires in COVID-19. Study summary: Samples representing acute and convalescent COVID-19 were sourced from the United States, Italy and Spain.

The receptor's source is a woman aged 50 to 60 with active or convalescent COVID-19. Material for sequencing was peripheral blood. The chain uses TRBV10-3 and TRBJ1-2; D perhaps matches TRBD1 (6 bases). The CDR3 DNA reads as TGTGCCATCAGCCCCCAGGGGAACTATGGCTACACCTTC. Protein sequence: CAISPQGNYGYTF.